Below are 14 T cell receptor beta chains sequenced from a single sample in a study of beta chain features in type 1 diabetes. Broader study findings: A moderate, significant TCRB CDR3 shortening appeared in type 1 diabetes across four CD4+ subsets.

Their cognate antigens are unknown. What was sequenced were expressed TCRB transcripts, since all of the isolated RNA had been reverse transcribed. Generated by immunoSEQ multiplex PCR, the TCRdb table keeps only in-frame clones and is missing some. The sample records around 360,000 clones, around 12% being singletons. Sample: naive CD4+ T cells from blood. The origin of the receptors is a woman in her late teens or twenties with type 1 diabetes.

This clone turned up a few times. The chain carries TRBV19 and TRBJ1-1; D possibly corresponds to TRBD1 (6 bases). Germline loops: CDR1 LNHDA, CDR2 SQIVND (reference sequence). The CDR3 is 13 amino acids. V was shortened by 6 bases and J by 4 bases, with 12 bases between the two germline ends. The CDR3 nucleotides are TGTGCCAGTAGACCCCAGGGGTCCACTGAAGCTTTCTTT. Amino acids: CASRPQGSTEAFF.

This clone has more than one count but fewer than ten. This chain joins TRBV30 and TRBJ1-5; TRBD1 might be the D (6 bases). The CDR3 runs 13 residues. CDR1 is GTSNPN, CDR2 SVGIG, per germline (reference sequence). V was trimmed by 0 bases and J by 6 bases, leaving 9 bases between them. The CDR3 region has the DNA TGTGCCTGGAGTGTAACAGGGAGTCAGCCCCAGCATTTT. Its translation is CAWSVTGSQPQHF.

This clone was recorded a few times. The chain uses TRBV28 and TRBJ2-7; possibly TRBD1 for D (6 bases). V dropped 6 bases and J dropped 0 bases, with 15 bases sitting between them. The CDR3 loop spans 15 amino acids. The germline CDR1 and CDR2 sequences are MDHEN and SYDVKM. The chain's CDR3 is CASRHGQRTSYEQYF. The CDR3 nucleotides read TGTGCCAGCAGGCATGGACAGCGAACCTCCTACGAGCAGTACTTC.

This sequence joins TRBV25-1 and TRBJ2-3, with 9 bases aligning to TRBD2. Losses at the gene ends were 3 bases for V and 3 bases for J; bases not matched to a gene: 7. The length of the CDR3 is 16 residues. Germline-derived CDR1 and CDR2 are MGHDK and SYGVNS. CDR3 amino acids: CASSETSGAVTDTQYF. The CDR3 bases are TGTGCCAGCAGTGAGACTAGCGGAGCAGTAACAGATACGCAGTATTTT.

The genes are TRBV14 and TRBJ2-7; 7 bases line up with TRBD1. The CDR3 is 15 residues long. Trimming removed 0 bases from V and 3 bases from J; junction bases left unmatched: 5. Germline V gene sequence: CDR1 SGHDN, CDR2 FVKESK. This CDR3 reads CASSQEPRGIYEQYF. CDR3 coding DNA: TGTGCCAGCAGCCAAGAACCCAGGGGGATCTACGAGCAGTACTTC.

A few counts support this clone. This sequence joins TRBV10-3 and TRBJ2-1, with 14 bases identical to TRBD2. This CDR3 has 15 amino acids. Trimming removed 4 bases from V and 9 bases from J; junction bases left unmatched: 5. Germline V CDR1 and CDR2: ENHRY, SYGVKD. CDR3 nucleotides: TGTGCCATCAGTGCCGGGACTAGCGGGAGAACTGAGCAGTTCTTC. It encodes CAISAGTSGRTEQFF.

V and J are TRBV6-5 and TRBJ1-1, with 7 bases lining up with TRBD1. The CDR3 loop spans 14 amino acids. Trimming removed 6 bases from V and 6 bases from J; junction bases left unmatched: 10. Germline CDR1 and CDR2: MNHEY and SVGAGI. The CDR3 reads CASRRGTGAAEAFF. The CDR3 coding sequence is TGTGCCAGCAGAAGAGGAACAGGGGCCGCTGAAGCTTTCTTT.

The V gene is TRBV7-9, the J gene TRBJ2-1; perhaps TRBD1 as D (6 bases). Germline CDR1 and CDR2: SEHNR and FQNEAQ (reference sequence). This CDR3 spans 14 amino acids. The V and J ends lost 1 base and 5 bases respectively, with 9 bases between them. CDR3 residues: CASSLGTENNEQFF. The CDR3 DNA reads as TGTGCCAGCAGCTTAGGGACAGAGAACAATGAGCAGTTCTTC.

CDR3 DNA sequence: TGCGCCAGCAGCCAAGATTTAGAGAAAAAACTGTTTTTT. Translation gives CASSQDLEKKLFF. The chain joins TRBV4-3 to TRBJ1-4; D remains ambiguous. V was cut by 0 bases and J by 9 bases, with 8 bases left in between. This CDR3 is 13 amino acids long. Germline loops: CDR1 LGHNA, CDR2 YSLEER.

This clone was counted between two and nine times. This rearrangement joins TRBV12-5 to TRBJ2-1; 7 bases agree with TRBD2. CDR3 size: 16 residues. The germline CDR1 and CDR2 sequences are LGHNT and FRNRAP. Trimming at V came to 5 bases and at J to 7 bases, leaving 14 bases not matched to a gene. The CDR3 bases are TGTGCTAGTGGTAACGACCTAGCGGATCCATCGAATGAGCAGTTCTTC. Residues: CASGNDLADPSNEQFF.

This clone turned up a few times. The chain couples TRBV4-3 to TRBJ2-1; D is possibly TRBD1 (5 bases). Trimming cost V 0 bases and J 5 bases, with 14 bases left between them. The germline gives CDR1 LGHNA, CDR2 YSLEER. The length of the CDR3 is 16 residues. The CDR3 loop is CASSQEAIRGHNEQFF. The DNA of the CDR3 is TGCGCCAGCAGCCAAGAAGCTATTAGGGGCCACAATGAGCAGTTCTTC.

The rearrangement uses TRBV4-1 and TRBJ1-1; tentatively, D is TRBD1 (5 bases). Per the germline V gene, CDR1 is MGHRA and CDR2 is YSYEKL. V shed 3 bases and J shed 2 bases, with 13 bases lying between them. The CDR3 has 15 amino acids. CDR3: CASSHRLTENTEAFF. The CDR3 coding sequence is TGCGCCAGCAGCCATCGATTGACAGAAAACACTGAAGCTTTCTTT.

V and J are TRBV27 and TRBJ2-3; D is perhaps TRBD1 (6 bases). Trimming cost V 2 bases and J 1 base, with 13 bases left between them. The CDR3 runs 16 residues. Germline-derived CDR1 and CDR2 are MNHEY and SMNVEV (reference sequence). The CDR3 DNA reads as TGTGCCAGCAGTTTAATGTGGGGGCACGGCACAGATACGCAGTATTTT. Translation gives CASSLMWGHGTDTQYF.

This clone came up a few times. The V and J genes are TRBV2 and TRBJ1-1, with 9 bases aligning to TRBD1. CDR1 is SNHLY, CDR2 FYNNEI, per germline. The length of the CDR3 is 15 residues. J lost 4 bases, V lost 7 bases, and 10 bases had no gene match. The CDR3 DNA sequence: TGTGCCAGCACAGTAGGGGACAGGGTGGGCACTGAAGCTTTCTTT. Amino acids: CASTVGDRVGTEAFF.